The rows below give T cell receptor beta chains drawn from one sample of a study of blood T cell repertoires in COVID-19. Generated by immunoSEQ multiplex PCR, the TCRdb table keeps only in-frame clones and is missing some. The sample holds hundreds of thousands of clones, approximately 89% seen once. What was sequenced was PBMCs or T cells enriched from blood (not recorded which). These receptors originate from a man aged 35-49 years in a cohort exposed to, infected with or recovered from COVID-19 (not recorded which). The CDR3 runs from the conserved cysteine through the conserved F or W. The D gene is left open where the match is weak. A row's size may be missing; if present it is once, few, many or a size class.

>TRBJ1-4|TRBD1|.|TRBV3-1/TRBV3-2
TGTGCCAGCAGCCTGACAGGGGGCGGTGAAAAACTGTTTTTT
CASSLTGGGEKLFF
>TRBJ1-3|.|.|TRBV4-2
TGTGCCAGCGCCCATGGGGATACAGGGTATGGAAACACCATATATTTT
CASAHGDTGYGNTIYF
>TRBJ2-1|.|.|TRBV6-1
TGTGCCAGCAGTGCAGGTATAGCGGCGGGTGAGCAGTTCTTC
CASSAGIAAGEQFF
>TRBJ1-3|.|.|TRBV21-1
TGTGCCAGCAGCACCAGGACAGGGGCGAACACCATATATTTT
CASSTRTGANTIYF
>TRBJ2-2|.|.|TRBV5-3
TGTGCCAGAAGCTTGTTCGCGGGACCGCCTGGGGGGGAGCTGTTTTTT
CARSLFAGPPGGELFF
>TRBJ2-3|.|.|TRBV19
TGTGCCAGTAGTATAGGCGGGTCCTCAGATACGCAGTATTTT
CASSIGGSSDTQYF
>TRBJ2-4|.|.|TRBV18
TGTGCCAGCTCACCAGTGGGCCTAGCCAAAAACATTCAGTACTTC
CASSPVGLAKNIQYF
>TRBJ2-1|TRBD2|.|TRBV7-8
TGTGCCAGCCGACTAGCGGGGGAATACAATGAGCAGTTCTTC
CASRLAGEYNEQFF
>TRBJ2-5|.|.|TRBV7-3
TGTGCCAGCTCGGAGAGCGGCCAAGAGACCCAGTACTTC
CASSESGQETQYF
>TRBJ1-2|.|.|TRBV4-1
TGCGCCAGCAGCCTACACCCGGGGGGACCGCGTAACTATGGCTACACCTTC
CASSLHPGGPRNYGYTF
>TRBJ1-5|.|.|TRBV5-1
TGCGCCAGCAGCTTGTCAGCCGGGATTCAGCCCCAGCATTTT
CASSLSAGIQPQHF
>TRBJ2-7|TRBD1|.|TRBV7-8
TGTGCCAGCAGCCCTCGACAGGGGGGCAGCGAGCAGTACTTC
CASSPRQGGSEQYF
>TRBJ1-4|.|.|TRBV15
TGTGCCACCAGCAGAAGACAGCTCCAACTGTTTTTT
CATSRRQLQLFF
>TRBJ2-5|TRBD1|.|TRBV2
TGTGCCAGCAGTGGACAGGGGTGGTACCAAGAGACCCAGTACTTC
CASSGQGWYQETQYF
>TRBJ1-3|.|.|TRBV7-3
TGTGCCAGCAGCCGAGCCGGTGGAAACACCATATATTTT
CASSRAGGNTIYF
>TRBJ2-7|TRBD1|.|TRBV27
TGTGCCAGCAAGGGGGCGGGCGGAGCGGCCGGCGAGCAGTACTTC
CASKGAGGAAGEQYF
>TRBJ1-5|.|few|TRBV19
TGTGCCAGTAGCCCTCAGGGAAATCAGCCCCAGCATTTT
CASSPQGNQPQHF
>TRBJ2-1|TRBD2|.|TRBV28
TGTGCCAGCAGTCGGACTAGTATCAATGAGCAGTTCTTC
CASSRTSINEQFF
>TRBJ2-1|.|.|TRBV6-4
TGTGCCAGCAGTGACTCGGAGAGGACTACACAGTTCTTC
CASSDSERTTQFF
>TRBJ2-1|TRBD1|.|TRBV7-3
TGTGCCAGCAGCTTCGGGACAGCAAGATTCAATGAGCAGTTCTTC
CASSFGTARFNEQFF
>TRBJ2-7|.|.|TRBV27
TGTGCCAGCAGAACAGGCCTAACCTACGAGCAGTACTTC
CASRTGLTYEQYF
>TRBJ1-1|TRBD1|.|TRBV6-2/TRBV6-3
TGTGCCAGCAGTCGGCGGACAGGGTTAACTGAAGCTTTCTTT
CASSRRTGLTEAFF
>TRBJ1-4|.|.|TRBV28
TGTGCCAGCAGTTTCCTCCGGGGTGCTAATGAAAAACTGTTTTTT
CASSFLRGANEKLFF
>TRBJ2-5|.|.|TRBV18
TGTGCCAGCTCACCACCGTGGGCGGGGCAAGAGACCCAGTACTTC
CASSPPWAGQETQYF
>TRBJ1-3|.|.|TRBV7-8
TGTGCCAGCAGCTTAACCGGGACTTATTCTGGAAACACCATATATTTT
CASSLTGTYSGNTIYF
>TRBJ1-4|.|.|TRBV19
TGTGCCAGTAGGACATCAGACAGATCAACTAATGAAAAACTGTTTTTT
CASRTSDRSTNEKLFF
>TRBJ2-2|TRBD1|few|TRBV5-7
TGTGCCAGCAGCTTCAGGATGACAGGGGGCAAGCCCGGGGAGCTGTTTTTT
CASSFRMTGGKPGELFF
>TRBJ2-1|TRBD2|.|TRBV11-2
TGTGCCAGCAGCTTAGGCGGGGGACGATTGGGTTTGGGTCAGTTCTTC
CASSLGGGRLGLGQFF